This TCR beta chain was identified during a study of cytomegalovirus exposure and HLA in healthy donors (dated by TCRdb to the late 2010s). With regard to the full study: An earlier analysis of roughly 610 of the donors reported 276 Gb of sequence data and around 110 million unique TCR beta sequences obtained from about 170 million T cells. Every discovery cohort repertoire had been produced on one sequencing platform. To study patterns of TCR occurrence, a later analysis re-analyzed previously published TCR beta repertoires from 666 donors and added high-resolution HLA genotyping. Of the approximately 400 genotyped donors, 75% to 85% were placed in the genetic ancestry cluster associated with self-reported Caucasian donors. To decide whether each TCR beta V gene segment behaved as functional or pseudogenic, an earlier analysis of 587 of the donors relied on high-throughput TCR beta sequencing. Typing coverage differed by locus: A, B, C, DRB1 and DQB1 were typed in about 620-640 donors, DQA1 in about 500, DPA1 in 600 to 610, and DPB1 in around 490. HLA typing included class I and class II loci at four-digit resolution. On average, roughly 250,000 unique TCR beta nucleotide sequences were sequenced per donor among about 400 genotyped donors of the cohort, with roughly 18% of those sequences being non-productive. The study aimed to test whether cataloging public T cell receptors could reveal signatures of past pathogen exposure. The study used immunosequencing to profile the T cell repertoires of 600 to 850 subjects and linked those repertoires to cytomegalovirus serostatus. Roughly five DR-DQ haplotypes were handled as single units for association and clustering because linkage in the cohort was strong. Alongside the repertoire data, information on donor age, sex, ethnicity and CMV serostatus was compiled. An early release that covered about 640 HLA-typed donors contained about 290 gigabases of sequencing data and 75 million to 100 million unique TCR sequences. A later genetic analysis used genome-wide SNP genotypes for about 65% of the roughly 670 donors, treating that subset as a discovery cohort. Rather than using new phenotypic data, the later analysis identified candidate immune exposures from TCR beta sequences and from how often those sequences occurred across donors. A separate validation cohort of roughly 130 different subjects was used in addition to the roughly 670-subject first cohort. The study combined high-throughput TCR immunosequencing, statistical association of individual TCRs with disease status, and machine learning to predict cytomegalovirus infection status.

The cohort comprised several hundred healthy bone marrow donors. Cohort members were all nominally healthy when sampled, although unrecorded immune exposures were likely present. The donor tested CMV seronegative and was one of the 352 seronegative cohort members. A peripheral blood sample was provided by each donor, and peripheral blood mononuclear cells were used for TCR beta sequencing. The Qiagen DNeasy Blood Extraction Kit was used to extract genomic DNA from the blood cell samples. As concerns this clone: Its antigen is currently not known. No base quality values were provided; no much bigger clone lies one nucleotide off.

What the authors observed across the whole study: Immune exposure information for the cohort was limited to CMV serostatus. An association between a missense DCLRE1C variant and V-gene and J-gene trimming of TCR beta chains was found in a later genetic analysis and replicated in an independent cohort. A further reported finding was that TCR beta sequences accurately predicted the HLA-A and HLA-B alleles for most subjects in the first cohort. Most CMV-associated TCR beta chains appeared to be HLA-restricted in a later analysis, and the HLA associations seemed to be driven largely by CMV exposure. The cohort was sequenced for TCR beta chains only, and without alpha or paired-chain data the features that could be detected were limited. Broadly in line with IMGT annotations, most TCR beta V segments showed up in productive rearrangements about 87% or about 30% of the time in an earlier analysis of 587 of the donors. Assigning TCR associations to individual alleles was difficult when HLA alleles, especially DR and DQ, strongly co-occurred. The study listed 164 TCR beta chains as associated with cytomegalovirus. Because HLA typing was missing for some donors at each locus, association tests included only the typed subset. The presence/absence analyses assumed that sequencing depth was roughly uniform across donors, and that assumption may not be true. Linkage disequilibrium might explain the correlated functional status among segregating V segments, but an unknown experimental factor could not be ruled out. The classifier was reported to diagnose cytomegalovirus status with high specificity and sensitivity in both the original and validation cohorts. A group of highly shared sequence variants was considered likely to be a technical artifact of the sequencing pipeline. At a false discovery rate of 0.05, a later analysis linked 16,951 TCR beta sequences to specific HLA alleles. According to a later analysis, TCR association rates differed among HLA loci, with DRB1 alleles showing the most associated TCRs and HLA-C alleles showing the fewest. It was suggested by the authors that the approach could potentially be generalized to other disease states and immunological phenotypes. A later analysis found that HLA-associated TCR beta chains were more clonally expanded and had lower generation probabilities than equally common non-associated chains. Across donors, most TCR sequences were observed very rarely, whereas some public TCRs were present in many individuals. In a later genetic analysis, fewer N-insertions in productive TCRs were reported among donors in an Asian-associated ancestry cluster than the 666-donor mean. According to a later analysis, parvovirus B19, influenza, CMV and Epstein-Barr virus appeared linked to several top co-occurrence clusters. In vitro tests confirmed that a few of the cytomegalovirus-associated TCR beta chains recognize cytomegalovirus antigens. Roughly 17 rarely observed V segments, including chromosome 9 orphons, were excluded from the earlier analysis of 550 to 700 of the donors because counts were too low. Some IMGT-functional V segments, including TRBV6-2 and TRBV6-3, could not be distinguished by the 87-base-pair reads and were therefore excluded.

The CDR3, cysteine through phenylalanine, is 13 amino acids long. Only CDR3 DNA is held: 39 bases, read in frame from base 1. The V end loses 1 base and the J end loses 7 bases, and a stretch of 10 bases separates them. In the germline V gene, CDR1 corresponds to SGHVS and CDR2 to FQNEAQ. Library method: the immunoSEQ multiplex PCR assay. For the multiplex PCR, a mixture combining 60 forward primers for TCR Vbeta segments and 13 reverse primers for TCR Jbeta segments was used. A multiplex PCR assay on genomic DNA amplified the CDR3 region of rearranged TCR beta genes. The amplified TCR beta libraries were sequenced on the Illumina HiSeq System as 87-base-pair reads. The original methods were these. In a later analysis, around 80 million unique TCR beta chains were counted across the approximately 620 repertoires, and around 10 million of these chains were shared by at least two donors. Raw reads were error-corrected and collapsed into unique sequences by a nearest-neighbor algorithm in which closely related sequences were merged to remove PCR and sequencing errors. To assign V, D and J gene segments, CDR3 sequences were aligned to IMGT reference sequences. Each retained sequence needed at least a six-nucleotide match to both a V gene segment and a J gene segment. A rearrangement was called productive if the CDR3 had no stop codons and remained in frame with V and J, and every other rearrangement was called non-productive. CDR3 was defined according to IMGT convention as the region running from the second conserved V-encoded cysteine to the conserved J-encoded phenylalanine. In an earlier analysis of around 640 of the donors, sequences lacking an unambiguous match to a single V gene segment were excluded. An earlier analysis of 500 to 700 of the donors classified V segments as functional when productive rearrangements were above 56.7% and as segregating when the standard deviation between donors was above 5%. A statistical classification framework was developed to diagnose cytomegalovirus status using the catalog of TCR beta chain sequences. V and J gene assignment, in a later analysis, came from comparing TCR nucleotide sequences with IMGT/GENE-DB human TR gene sequences. The TCRdist pipeline was used in a later analysis to assign CDR3 sequences and most-parsimonious VDJ recombination scenarios. A later analysis defined each TCR beta chain by its CDR3 amino acid sequence plus V-gene family, and excluded reads lacking a unique V-gene family. As a way to deal with suspected cross-contamination and a sequencing artifact, a later analysis dropped 450 to 600 nucleotide sequences that were highly shared and had low generation probability. For each public chain, a later analysis derived a clonal expansion index from normalized ranks of inferred template counts within each repertoire. Generation probabilities in a later analysis came from a VDJ recombination model fitted to out-of-frame rearrangements, and those results were checked against IGoR. Hypergeometric tests were used in a later analysis to score TCR-TCR, TCR-HLA and TCR-CMV co-occurrence, with a repertoire-size bias correction applied to the TCR pairs. A later analysis estimated false discovery rates by permuting HLA or CMV assignments 20 times. In a later analysis, co-occurring TCRs were grouped using DBSCAN, with TCRdist sequence similarity added in when clustering inside HLA-allele-positive subsets. For co-occurrence clustering, repertoires with fewer than 30,000 or more than 120,000 public chains were excluded, along with five repertoires with anomalous nucleotide sharing. Here the immuneACCESS table is served through TCRdb, limited to in-frame sequences with V and J called. Missing clones are a known gap in these copies; in checked studies unresolved V genes cover under half, and the rest lacks a known reason. V, J and clone size are taken as reported in that table, and D and trimming were inferred from the DNA itself. In all, the sample holds about 130,000 clones, and around 85% of those were seen once. The ten largest clonotypes hold around 1.7% of the sample.

The chain employs TRBV7-8 and TRBJ1-2; the D region possibly corresponds to TRBD1 (5 bases align). The source is a boy aged 5-17 years in good health and CMV-seronegative. Input material: PBMCs. The DNA is as follows: TGTGCCAGCAGCTTAGAAGGGGCGCGTGGCTACACCTTC. Protein translation: CASSLEGARGYTF.